The entry below describes one TCR beta chain. The sample comes from a study of blood T cell repertoires in COVID-19. Study as a whole: Sites across the United States, Italy and Spain contributed samples from acute and convalescent COVID-19. Nucleic acid was either cDNA or gDNA, and it came from T cells, B-cell-depleted T cells, or PBMCs.

This CDR3 spans 15 amino acids. Trimming shortened V by 4 bases and J by 3 bases, and 15 bases separated the two germline ends. Germline CDR1 and CDR2: MNHEY and SVGAGI. In the study's own analysis: Reference gene primer amplification yielded estimated nucleated cell counts. The table came from immunoSEQ multiplex PCR; TCRdb's copy has only in-frame clones and leaves some out. V, J and clone size derive from that table, while D and trimming were established from the DNA sequence. Among 200,000 to 300,000 clones listed, 70% to 90% were seen once. This chain uses TRBV6-5 with TRBJ1-1, with D perhaps TRBD1 (5 bases). The sequenced sample consisted of peripheral blood. The source of this sequence is a man over 45 with acute or convalescent COVID-19. The CDR3 sequence: CASSSHSPTDTEAFF. The CDR3 region has the DNA TGTGCCAGCAGTTCCCATTCCCCGACAGACACTGAAGCTTTCTTT.